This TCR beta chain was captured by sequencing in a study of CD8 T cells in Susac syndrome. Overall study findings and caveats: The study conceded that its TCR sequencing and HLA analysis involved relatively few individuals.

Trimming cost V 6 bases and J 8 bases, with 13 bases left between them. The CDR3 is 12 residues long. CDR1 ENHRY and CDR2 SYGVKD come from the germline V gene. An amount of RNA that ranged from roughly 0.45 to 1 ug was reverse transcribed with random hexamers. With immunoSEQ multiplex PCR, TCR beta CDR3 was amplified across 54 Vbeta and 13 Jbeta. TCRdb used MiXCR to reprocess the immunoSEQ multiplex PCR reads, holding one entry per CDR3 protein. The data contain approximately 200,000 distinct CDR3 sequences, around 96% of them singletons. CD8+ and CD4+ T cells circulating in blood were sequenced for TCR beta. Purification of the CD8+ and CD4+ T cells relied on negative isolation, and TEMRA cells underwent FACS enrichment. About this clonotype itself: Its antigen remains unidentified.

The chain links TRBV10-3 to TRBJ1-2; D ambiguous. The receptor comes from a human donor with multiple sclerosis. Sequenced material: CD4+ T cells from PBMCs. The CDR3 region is CAIRDDVVGYTF. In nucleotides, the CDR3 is TGTGCCATCAGAGACGATGTAGTAGGCTACACCTTC.